This passage covers 31 T cell receptor beta chains from one sample sequenced in a study of regulatory T cells. Study outcomes and limitations: Hydrophobic residues at CDR3 positions 6 and 7 were enriched in conventional CD4+ T cells of CD3G-deficient patients.

Their cognate antigens are unknown. Primers: 52 TRBV forward and 13 TRBJ reverse. Assay used: immunoSEQ multiplex PCR; TCRdb lists only in-frame clones, some missing. The table shows 20,000 to 25,000 clones, with around nine tenths occurring only once. Source material: conventional CD4+ T cells sorted from blood. The receptors were gathered from a child aged 5 to 17 with CD3G deficiency.

The chain links TRBV7-9 to TRBJ1-4; the D gene is possibly TRBD1 (5 bases). CDR3 size: 15 residues. Germline CDR1 and CDR2: SEHNR and FQNEAQ (reference sequence). V lost 5 bases and J lost 5, with 15 bases in between. The CDR3 DNA follows: TGTGCCAGCAGCCGCGCGGGACGGGGAAATGAAAAACTGTTTTTT. It is translated as CASSRAGRGNEKLFF. The full variable domain, in which reference TRBV7-9 and TRBJ1-4 provide the parts outside the CDR3, is DTGVSQNPRHKITKRGQNVTFRCDPISEHNRLYWYRQTLGQGPEFLTYFQNEAQLEKSRLLSDRFSAERPKGSFSTLEIQRTEQGDSAMYLCASSRAGRGNEKLFFGSGTQLSVL.

V usage is TRBV28 and J usage is TRBJ2-2; 9 bases are shared with TRBD1. The trim removed 5 bases at V and 4 bases at J, leaving 5 bases unmatched. The germline V gene has CDR1 MDHEN and CDR2 SYDVKM. This CDR3 spans 15 amino acids. The CDR3: CASSPYRGRTGELFF. Written as DNA, the CDR3 is TGTGCCAGCAGTCCATACAGGGGGCGCACCGGGGAGCTGTTTTTT.

The chain links TRBV7-9 to TRBJ2-3, with a weak D call TRBD1 (5 bases). Germline values: CDR1 SEHNR, CDR2 FQNEAQ (reference sequence). The CDR3 has 14 amino acids. V was shortened by 5 bases and J by 5 bases, with 14 bases between the two germline ends. CDR3 nucleotide sequence: TGTGCCAGCAGCGAAGACCCCGACAGAGATACGCAGTATTTT. Amino acid sequence: CASSEDPDRDTQYF. Full variable domain (missing parts from reference TRBV7-9 and TRBJ2-3): DTGVSQNPRHKITKRGQNVTFRCDPISEHNRLYWYRQTLGQGPEFLTYFQNEAQLEKSRLLSDRFSAERPKGSFSTLEIQRTEQGDSAMYLCASSEDPDRDTQYFGPGTRLTVL.

The chain joins TRBV6-1 to TRBJ2-5; D not certain. The V and J ends lost 5 bases and 5 bases respectively, with 12 bases between them. The CDR3 covers 13 residues. CDR1 and CDR2 from the germline V gene are MNHNS and SASEGT. The CDR3 DNA reads as TGTGCCAGCAGTAACGGCAGGATTGAGACCCAGTACTTC. Translated, it gives CASSNGRIETQYF.

J is TRBJ1-1 and V is TRBV19; 7 nucleotides agree with TRBD1. CDR1 and CDR2 (germline): LNHDA, SQIVND (reference sequence). The CDR3 extends over 13 amino acids. V dropped 3 bases and J dropped 3; count of bases not matched to a gene: 1. The CDR3 loop is CASSMGTDTEAFF. In DNA form, the CDR3 reads TGTGCCAGTAGTATGGGGACAGACACTGAAGCTTTCTTT.

This chain links TRBV7-8 with TRBJ1-6; 8 nucleotides align to TRBD1. The CDR3 is 15 residues long. V dropped 1 base and J dropped 7; count of bases not matched to a gene: 3. The germline V gene encodes CDR1 SGHVS and CDR2 FQNEAQ. Here the CDR3 reads CASSLGTGKNSPLHF. The CDR3 nucleotides are TGTGCCAGCAGCTTAGGGACAGGGAAGAATTCACCCCTCCACTTT.

The chain recombines TRBV10-3 with TRBJ2-7; 7 nucleotides match TRBD1. Trimming at V came to 3 bases and at J to 4 bases, leaving 9 bases not matched to a gene. Germline CDR1 ENHRY, CDR2 SYGVKD. The CDR3 has 15 amino acids. CDR3 DNA: TGTGCCATCAGTGACCCCCCGGACAGGATTTACGAGCAGTACTTC. Protein product: CAISDPPDRIYEQYF.

V and J are TRBV5-1 and TRBJ2-2; perhaps TRBD2 as D (6 bases). CDR1 is SGHRS and CDR2 is YFSETQ in the germline V gene. V lost 0 bases to trimming and J lost 5 bases, with 14 bases between them. This CDR3 has 16 residues. DNA for the CDR3: TGCGCCAGCAGCTTGGTGGACCCGGGGAGGACCGGGGAGCTGTTTTTT. Amino acid sequence: CASSLVDPGRTGELFF. The variable domain in full, completed from reference TRBV5-1 and TRBJ2-2, reads KAGVTQTPRYLIKTRGQQVTLSCSPISGHRSVSWYQQTPGQGLQFLFEYFSETQRNKGNFPGRFSGRQFSNSRSEMNVSTLELGDSALYLCASSLVDPGRTGELFFGEGSRLTVL.

V is TRBV5-1 and J is TRBJ2-6; unclear D gene. This CDR3 comprises 14 residues. Between the trimmed V and J ends, which lost 7 bases and 0 bases, there was a span of 8 bases. The germline CDR1 and CDR2 sequences are SGHRS and YFSETQ. The CDR3 sequence: CASSFGSGANVLTF. The CDR3 DNA reads as TGCGCCAGCTCGTTCGGCTCTGGGGCCAACGTCCTGACTTTC.

The chain links TRBV28 to TRBJ2-7, with 7 nucleotides matching TRBD2. This CDR3 comprises 14 residues. V shed 3 bases and J 7 bases; nucleotides not matched to a gene: 9. Per germline, CDR1 MDHEN and CDR2 SYDVKM. CDR3 sequence: CASSFAGARKEQYF. CDR3 bases: TGTGCCAGCAGTTTCGCGGGAGCACGTAAGGAGCAGTACTTC.

This clone was seen only once. The genes are TRBV5-7 and TRBJ1-4; TRBD1 is a possible D gene (6 bases). TRBV5-7 is filed as an ORF, its function uncertain. The V gene lost 4 bases and the J gene lost 0 bases, with 13 bases spanning the gap. This CDR3 spans 16 amino acids. The CDR3 loop reads CASSRWGLATNEKLFF. DNA for the CDR3: TGTGCCAGCAGCCGGTGGGGGCTCGCAACTAATGAAAAACTGTTTTTT.

The genes are TRBV6-1 and TRBJ1-1; tentatively, D is TRBD1 (6 bases). Trimming pared 7 bases from V and 1 base from J, leaving 10 bases between. CDR3 size: 13 residues. CDR1 is MNHNS, CDR2 SASEGT, per germline. CDR3 sequence: CASTGHRNTEAFF. The CDR3 DNA reads as TGTGCCAGCACGGGACATAGGAACACTGAAGCTTTCTTT.

V usage is TRBV6-1 and J usage is TRBJ1-2, with D unresolved. V lost 2 bases, J lost 4 bases, and 8 bases lay in between. The CDR3 contains 13 residues. Germline assignment: CDR1 MNHNS and CDR2 SASEGT. The DNA of the CDR3 is TGTGCCAGCAGTGAAAGTAGGAGCTATGGCTACACCTTC. Protein: CASSESRSYGYTF.

This clone has a single count. The genes are TRBV19 and TRBJ1-5, with TRBD1 matching over 8 bases. J gave up 2 bases and V 7 bases, and 1 base lay outside the gene matches. This CDR3 region has 13 residues. Germline CDR1 is LNHDA and CDR2 is SQIVND (reference sequence). The CDR3 nucleotides are TGTGCCAGTACGACAGGGGGCAATCAGCCCCAGCATTTT. It yields the protein CASTTGGNQPQHF.

The gene calls are TRBV28 and TRBJ2-7; D ambiguous. The CDR3 covers 14 residues. Trimming took off 6 bases at V and 0 bases at J, with 12 bases between the two ends. From germline, CDR1 is MDHEN and CDR2 SYDVKM. The CDR3 DNA follows: TGTGCCAGCAGCTCGCTAGTCCACTCCTACGAGCAGTACTTC. Encoded protein: CASSSLVHSYEQYF.

The rearrangement links TRBV10-3 to TRBJ2-7, with 7 positions matching TRBD1. Germline CDR1 is ENHRY and CDR2 is SYGVKD. The V segment lost 10 bases and the J segment 2 bases; nucleotides outside the gene matches: 8. The CDR3 length is 13 residues. The CDR3 nucleotides are TGTGCCACCAACAGGGGTCCCACCTACGAGCAGTACTTC. This gives the protein CATNRGPTYEQYF.

This clone has just a few counts. V gene TRBV19 combines with J gene TRBJ2-1; TRBD2 agrees at 8 bases. The germline CDR1 and CDR2 sequences are LNHDA and SQIVND (reference sequence). Trimming cost V 3 bases and J 2 bases; bases outside gene matches: 6. The CDR3 totals 16 residues. The CDR3 nucleotides read TGTGCCAGTAGTATCAGTGTAGCGGGGACCTACAATGAGCAGTTCTTC. This gives the protein CASSISVAGTYNEQFF. The entire variable domain, with the rest obtained from reference TRBV19 and TRBJ2-1, is as follows: DGGITQSPKYLFRKEGQNVTLSCEQNLNHDAMYWYRQDPGQGLRLIYYSQIVNDFQKGDIAEGYSVSREKKESFPLTVTSAQKNPTAFYLCASSISVAGTYNEQFFGPGTRLTVL.

This sequence joins TRBV6-1 and TRBJ1-6; D ambiguous. This CDR3 is 12 amino acids long. The ends were cut back, 4 bases at V and 12 bases at J, with 10 bases in the middle. Germline CDR1 and CDR2: MNHNS and SASEGT. The CDR3 spells CASSALGLPLHF. CDR3 DNA sequence: TGTGCCAGCAGTGCGCTGGGATTACCCCTCCACTTT.

This chain connects TRBV6-5 to TRBJ2-5, with 7 bases aligning to TRBD1. Germline loops: CDR1 MNHEY, CDR2 SVGAGI. V was clipped by 6 bases and J by 3 bases; unmatched bases: 7. CDR3 size: 14 residues. In DNA, the CDR3 is TGTGCCAGCAGACCCCACGGGACAGAAGAGACCCAGTACTTC. This sequence encodes CASRPHGTEETQYF.

The genes are TRBV11-2 and TRBJ2-1, with 10 bases lining up with TRBD2. CDR1 and CDR2 (germline): SGHAT, FQNNGV. The length of the CDR3 is 18 residues. Trimming took 0 bases from V and 6 from J; bases not matched to a gene: 11. The CDR3 DNA is TGTGCCAGCAGCTTAGAACTAGCGGGAAGGAAAGGGGCCAATGAGCAGTTCTTC. Its protein is CASSLELAGRKGANEQFF.

This clone was counted between two and nine times. This chain uses TRBV28 with TRBJ2-7; 8 bases agree with TRBD1. CDR1 MDHEN and CDR2 SYDVKM come from the germline V gene. The CDR3 spans 14 residues. V lost 5 bases, J lost 2 bases, and 5 bases stayed unmatched. The CDR3 DNA is TGTGCCAGCAGTCCCCGGACAGGGACCTACGAGCAGTACTTC. It is translated as CASSPRTGTYEQYF.

The rearrangement links TRBV18 to TRBJ2-7; TRBD2 aligns across 12 bases. Per the germline V gene, CDR1 is KGHSH and CDR2 is LQKENI. The length of the CDR3 is 15 residues. The V and J ends lost 3 bases and 5 bases, in that order; junction bases with no gene match: 5. The CDR3 bases are TGTGCCAGCTCACCGCTAGCGGGAGGGCCGAACGAGCAGTACTTC. Residues: CASSPLAGGPNEQYF.

V and J are TRBV28 and TRBJ1-1, with a weak D call TRBD1 (5 bases). Germline V gives CDR1 MDHEN, CDR2 SYDVKM. V lost 1 base and J lost 4, with 16 bases in between. The CDR3 length is 16 residues. DNA of the CDR3: TGTGCCAGCAGTTTATTGCAGGGACTACTGGGCACTGAAGCTTTCTTT. Protein sequence: CASSLLQGLLGTEAFF.

This chain uses TRBV6-1 with TRBJ2-7; 9 nucleotides match TRBD1. Trimming took 6 bases from V and 2 from J; bases not matched to a gene: 8. The CDR3 consists of 15 residues. CDR1 MNHNS and CDR2 SASEGT come from the germline V gene. The CDR3 loop reads CASSLFGTGTYEQYF. For the CDR3, the DNA is TGTGCCAGCAGCCTCTTCGGGACAGGGACCTACGAGCAGTACTTC.

The V call is TRBV6-1, the J call TRBJ2-7; D might be TRBD1 (6 bases). V was clipped by 4 bases and J by 2 bases, with 12 bases between them. CDR3 size: 14 residues. CDR1 and CDR2 (germline): MNHNS, SASEGT. The CDR3 sequence: CASSARDITYEQYF. CDR3 nucleotides: TGTGCCAGCAGTGCTAGGGACATTACCTACGAGCAGTACTTC.

The chain is built from TRBV19 and TRBJ1-1; D unclear. This CDR3 spans 13 amino acids. Germline V gene sequence: CDR1 LNHDA, CDR2 SQIVND (reference sequence). Trimming pared 5 bases from V and 1 base from J, leaving 8 bases between. In nucleotides, the CDR3 is TGTGCCAGTAGTGGTGGATCGAACACTGAAGCTTTCTTT. Translating it yields CASSGGSNTEAFF. The whole variable domain, remainder taken from reference TRBV19 and TRBJ1-1, is DGGITQSPKYLFRKEGQNVTLSCEQNLNHDAMYWYRQDPGQGLRLIYYSQIVNDFQKGDIAEGYSVSREKKESFPLTVTSAQKNPTAFYLCASSGGSNTEAFFGQGTRLTVV.

The J gene is TRBJ1-2, the V gene TRBV6-1, with D uncertain. V was trimmed by 2 bases and J by 0 bases, leaving 4 bases between them. This CDR3 comprises 13 residues. From germline, CDR1 is MNHNS and CDR2 SASEGT. CDR3 amino acids: CASSEKPNYGYTF. The CDR3 DNA reads TGTGCCAGCAGTGAAAAACCTAACTATGGCTACACCTTC.

This rearrangement joins TRBV7-3 to TRBJ2-3; D perhaps matches TRBD2 (6 bases). The germline V gene has CDR1 SGHTA and CDR2 FQGTGA. This CDR3 spans 14 amino acids. Trimming removed 5 bases from V and 5 bases from J, with 14 bases in between. CDR3 sequence: CASSPGSRGDTQYF. CDR3 bases: TGTGCCAGCAGCCCCGGGAGTAGGGGAGATACGCAGTATTTT.

This rearrangement joins TRBV18 to TRBJ2-7; 9 nucleotides agree with TRBD1. The CDR3 spans 13 residues. The junction had 4 bases not matched to a gene; V was cut back by 4 bases and J by 6 bases. The germline gives CDR1 KGHSH, CDR2 LQKENI. The CDR3 DNA reads as TGTGCCAGCTCACAGACAGGGGGAATCGAGCAGTACTTC. As protein: CASSQTGGIEQYF.

About this clone itself: Other DNA sequences in this specimen translate into the identical CDR3. V gene TRBV7-9 combines with J gene TRBJ1-1; D remains ambiguous. The V end was cut by 2 bases, the J end by 2 bases, with 6 bases between. This CDR3 has 13 residues. Germline CDR1 and CDR2: SEHNR and FQNEAQ (reference sequence). The CDR3 DNA follows: TGTGCCAGCAGCTTACGTGGAAACACTGAAGCTTTCTTT. The encoded protein is CASSLRGNTEAFF.

The chain combines TRBV28 with TRBJ2-4, with D possibly being TRBD1 (5 bases). The ends were cut back, 6 bases at V and 6 bases at J, with 12 bases in the middle. Germline CDR1 is MDHEN and CDR2 is SYDVKM. The CDR3 extends over 13 amino acids. The CDR3 sequence: CASRQRGGNIQYF. The CDR3 nucleotides are TGTGCCAGCAGACAAAGGGGTGGAAACATTCAGTACTTC.